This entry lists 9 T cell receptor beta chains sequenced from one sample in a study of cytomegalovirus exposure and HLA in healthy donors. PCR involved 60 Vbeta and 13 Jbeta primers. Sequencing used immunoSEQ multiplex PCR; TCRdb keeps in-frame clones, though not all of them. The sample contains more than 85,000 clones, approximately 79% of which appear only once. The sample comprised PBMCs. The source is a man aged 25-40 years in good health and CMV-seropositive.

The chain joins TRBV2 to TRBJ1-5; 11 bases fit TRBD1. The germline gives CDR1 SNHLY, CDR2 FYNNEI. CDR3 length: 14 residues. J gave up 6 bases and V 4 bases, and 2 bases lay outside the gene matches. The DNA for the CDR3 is TGTGCCAGCAGTGGGGGGACAGGGGGTCAGCCCCAGCATTTT. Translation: CASSGGTGGQPQHF. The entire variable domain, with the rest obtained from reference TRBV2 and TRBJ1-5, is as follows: EPEVTQTPSHQVTQMGQEVILRCVPISNHLYFYWYRQILGQKVEFLVSFYNNEISEKSEIFDDQFSVERPDGSNFTLKIRSTKLEDSAMYFCASSGGTGGQPQHFGDGTRLSIL.

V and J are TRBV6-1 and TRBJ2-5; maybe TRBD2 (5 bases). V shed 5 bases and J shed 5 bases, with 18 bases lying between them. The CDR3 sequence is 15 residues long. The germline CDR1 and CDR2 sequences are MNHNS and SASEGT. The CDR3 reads CASSKGPSRAETQYF. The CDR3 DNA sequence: TGTGCCAGCAGTAAGGGCCCTAGCCGCGCGGAGACCCAGTACTTC.

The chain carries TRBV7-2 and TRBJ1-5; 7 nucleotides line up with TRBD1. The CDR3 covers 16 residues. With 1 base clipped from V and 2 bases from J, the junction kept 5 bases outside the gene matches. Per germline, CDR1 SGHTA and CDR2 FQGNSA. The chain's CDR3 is CASSLVSRGGNQPQHF. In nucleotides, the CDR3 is TGTGCCAGCAGCTTAGTTAGCAGGGGGGGCAATCAGCCCCAGCATTTT. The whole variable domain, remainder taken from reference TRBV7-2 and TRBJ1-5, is GAGVSQSPSNKVTEKGKDVELRCDPISGHTALYWYRQSLGQGLEFLIYFQGNSAPDKSGLPSDRFSAERTGGSVSTLTIQRTQQEDSAVYLCASSLVSRGGNQPQHFGDGTRLSIL.

The CDR3 DNA is TGCGCCAGCAGCTGGGGGCCCACTGAAGCTTTCTTT. Protein product: CASSWGPTEAFF. This chain uses TRBV5-1 with TRBJ1-1, with a tentative D call TRBD1 (6 bases). This CDR3 comprises 12 residues. Trimming cost V 3 bases and J 4 bases, with 7 bases left between them. Per the germline V gene, CDR1 is SGHRS and CDR2 is YFSETQ.

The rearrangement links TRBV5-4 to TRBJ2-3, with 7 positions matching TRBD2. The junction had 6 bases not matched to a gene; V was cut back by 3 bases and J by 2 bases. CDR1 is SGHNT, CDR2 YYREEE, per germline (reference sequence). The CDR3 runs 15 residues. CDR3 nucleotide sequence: TGTGCCAGCAGCTCACCGGGACTATACACAGATACGCAGTATTTT. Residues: CASSSPGLYTDTQYF.

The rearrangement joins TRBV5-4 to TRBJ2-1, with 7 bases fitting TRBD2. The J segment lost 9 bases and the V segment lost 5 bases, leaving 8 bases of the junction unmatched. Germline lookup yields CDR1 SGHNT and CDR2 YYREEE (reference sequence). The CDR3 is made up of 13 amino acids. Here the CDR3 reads CASSHGGRAEQFF. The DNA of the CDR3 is TGTGCCAGCAGTCACGGGGGGAGAGCTGAGCAGTTCTTC.

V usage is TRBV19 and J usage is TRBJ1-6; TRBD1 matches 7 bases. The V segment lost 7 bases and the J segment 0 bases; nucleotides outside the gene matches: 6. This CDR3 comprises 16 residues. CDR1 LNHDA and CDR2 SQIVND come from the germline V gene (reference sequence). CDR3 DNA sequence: TGTGCCAGTACCCCGACAGGGTACTCCTATAATTCACCCCTCCACTTT. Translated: CASTPTGYSYNSPLHF.

The CDR3 coding sequence is TGTGCCAGCAGTTGGGGGCAGGGTGCAGATACGCAGTATTTT. It specifies CASSWGQGADTQYF. The chain recombines TRBV28 with TRBJ2-3; D is perhaps TRBD1 (6 bases). This CDR3 contains 14 residues. Germline V gives CDR1 MDHEN, CDR2 SYDVKM. Trimming took off 4 bases at V and 4 bases at J, with 12 bases between the two ends.

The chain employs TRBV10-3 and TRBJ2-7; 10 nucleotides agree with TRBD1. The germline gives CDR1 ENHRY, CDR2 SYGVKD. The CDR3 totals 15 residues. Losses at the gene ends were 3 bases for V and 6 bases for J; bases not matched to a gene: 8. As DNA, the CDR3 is TGTGCCATCAGTGATACAGCCGGGACAGGGGTCGAGCAGTACTTC. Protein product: CAISDTAGTGVEQYF.